This is a list of T cell receptor beta chains from one sample in a study of Graves' ophthalmopathy and Graves' hyperthyroidism. In TCRdb, the multiplex PCR reads were re-called with MiXCR into one record per CDR3 protein. Of 300,000 to 400,000 distinct CDR3 sequences listed, about a sixth were seen once; the top ten hold about 12%. Material: peripheral blood. The receptor set was obtained from an adult man with Graves' ophthalmopathy. Both conserved end residues are trimmed from each CDR3.

v_gene: TRBV7-2
len: 11
j_gene: TRBJ2-5
CDR3aa: ASSLGIQETQY

v_gene: TRBV12-3/TRBV12-4
len: 12
j_gene: TRBJ2-5
CDR3aa: ASSRHYQVETQY

v_gene: TRBV20-1
len: 12
j_gene: TRBJ1-1
CDR3aa: SARGRGYNTEAF

v_gene: TRBV7-2
len: 14
j_gene: TRBJ2-4
CDR3aa: ASSSLGQGILNIQY

v_gene: TRBV3-1
len: 13
j_gene: TRBJ1-1
CDR3aa: VSSQEGGRNAEAF

v_gene: TRBV4-1
len: 14
j_gene: TRBJ1-5
CDR3aa: ASSQVKTGSNQPQH

v_gene: TRBV12-3/TRBV12-4
len: 12
j_gene: TRBJ2-2
CDR3aa: ASSFRGSHGELF

v_gene: TRBV7-9
len: 11
j_gene: TRBJ2-7
CDR3aa: ASSVRVGNEQY

v_gene: TRBV15
len: 11
j_gene: TRBJ1-3
CDR3aa: ATSGTTGTTIY

v_gene: TRBV30
len: 13
j_gene: TRBJ1-2
CDR3aa: AWMDRGGGNYGYT

v_gene: TRBV6-1
len: 12
j_gene: TRBJ2-5
CDR3aa: ASSEIRGRETQY

v_gene: TRBV7-9
len: 11
j_gene: TRBJ2-5
CDR3aa: ASTTNRVETQY

v_gene: TRBV7-2
len: 12
j_gene: TRBJ2-5
CDR3aa: ASTQDVQMKTQY

v_gene: TRBV19
len: 13
j_gene: TRBJ2-7
CDR3aa: ASSRTGPETYEQY

v_gene: TRBV4-3
len: 13
j_gene: TRBJ1-3
CDR3aa: ASSQDRSSGNTIY

v_gene: TRBV20-1
len: 12
j_gene: TRBJ1-2
CDR3aa: SATPGQGARGYT

v_gene: TRBV6-5
len: 11
j_gene: TRBJ1-1
CDR3aa: ASILGPNTEAF

v_gene: TRBV24-1
len: 12
j_gene: TRBJ2-2
CDR3aa: ATAGPRNTGELF

v_gene: TRBV15
len: 15
j_gene: TRBJ1-5
CDR3aa: ATSGVPQVESNQPQH

v_gene: TRBV27
len: 11
j_gene: TRBJ1-2
CDR3aa: ASSSTQIYGYT

v_gene: TRBV12-3/TRBV12-4
len: 12
j_gene: TRBJ1-1
CDR3aa: ASNGPDADTEAF

v_gene: TRBV19
len: 13
j_gene: TRBJ1-2
CDR3aa: ASSRGAEFNYGHT

v_gene: TRBV12-3/TRBV12-4
len: 12
j_gene: TRBJ1-2
CDR3aa: ASSRTASNYGYT